This T cell receptor (beta chain) was captured in a study of T cells expressing NK-cell markers. CDR1 is MDHEN, CDR2 SYDVKM, per germline. The CDR3 covers 14 residues. 5'RACE template switching built TCR beta cDNA with unique molecular identifiers. From the 5' RACE reads, TCRdb lists one entry per CDR3 protein and no DNA. The sample data list about 550,000 distinct CDR3 sequences. Sequencing used blood T cells: a sorted CD56 or NKG2C T cell subset, CD4+ or CD8+ T cells, or bulk PBMC T cells (not recorded which). This receptor was identified in a man aged 18 to 30 in good health. The chain recombines TRBV28 with TRBJ2-1; TCRdb outputs TRBD2, but without DNA this stays unchecked. The CDR3 spells CASSSSGSRNEQFF.